This T cell receptor (beta chain) originates from a study of blood T cells in healthy people across ages. Sample-barcoded 5' priming and a J-beta primer mix drove a second PCR of roughly 7 to 11 cycles. Using its own MiXCR run on the 5' RACE reads, TCRdb lists one record per CDR3 protein. The table lists some 930,000 distinct CDR3 sequences, almost 30% of them singletons. Germline assignment: CDR1 SGHTA and CDR2 FQGNSA. CDR3 length: 14 amino acids. V dropped 5 bases and J dropped 6 bases, with 15 bases sitting between them. The data also belong to a second study, concerning T cells of mothers and their children. That study adds: Versus unrelated pairs, overlap was slightly higher in related mother-child pairs, without reaching significance.

The sequencing input was blood. The chain uses TRBV7-2 and TRBJ2-3; D is possibly TRBD2 (6 bases). This TCR was recovered from a woman in her forties in good health. CDR3 in amino acids: CASSIAGAGDTQYF. The CDR3 DNA follows: TGTGCCAGCAGCATCGCCGGGGCGGGGGATACGCAGTATTTT.